The entry below describes one T cell receptor (beta chain). What this receptor recognizes is not known. Base qualities are not at hand, and no much larger clone is one base apart. Using the deep immunoSEQ assay, TCR CDR3 regions were amplified from genomic DNA by multiplex PCR. Extracted genomic DNA from each cell subset was spread evenly across all wells of several immunoSEQ 96-well plates, with each plate serving as a replicate. For sorted subsets, around 200 ng genomic DNA, equal to about 30,000 T cell genomes, was loaded into each replicate PCR. Purified libraries were quantified with a Qubit 3.0 fluorometer, sized on a Bioanalyzer 2100, and re-quantified with the KAPA Library Quantification kit. A separate single-read 150-cycle Illumina NextSeq 550 flow cell was used to sequence each immunoSEQ 96-well plate. As for the original processing: Because the immunoSEQ output included only junctional sequences and no quality scores, the filtering could not be the same as the filtering used for full-length reads. Sequences were annotated with PyIR, a Python wrapper for IgBLAST v1.9, and V/J genes and CDR3 were assigned using IMGT germline references. Any read was removed if the V/J assignment was weak (E-value above 1e-6), the CDR3 was missing, or the read contained stop codons, out-of-frame junctions, or ambiguous translated residues. V3J clonotypes were defined by identical inferred V gene, J gene, and CDR3 amino acid sequence. Percentage overlap between repertoires was computed as shared unique clonotypes divided by the size of the smaller repertoire. Repertoire richness was assessed with RTK rarefaction, the Chao1 estimator, and Recon v2.1 estimates of unobserved clonotypes. Generation probabilities were computed with OLGA for all TCRbeta clonotypes obtained by the gDNA method from several donors. The source is immuneACCESS, and TCRdb retained only in-frame sequences with V and J called. Part of the clones is not carried over; for the studies checked, unresolved V genes explain less than half of this, and the remainder is unexplained. V and J calls and clone size are as listed in that table; D and trimming were resolved from the DNA. The sample table lists millions of clones, 85% to 95% of them with a count of one. More than 1.5% of the sample is in the top ten clones.

A distance of 10 bases separates the germline ends of V and J, which lose 4 bases and 4 bases respectively. The CDR1 and CDR2 encoded by the germline V gene are MGHRA and YSYEKL. The CDR3 runs 13 amino acids, cysteine and phenylalanine included. Only the CDR3 region is kept as DNA, spanning 39 bases read in frame from base 1. This record belongs to a study of shared clonotypes between healthy human individuals (TCRdb year 2020). In the study overall: A couple of women and three men aged 18 to 49 years were included in the cohort. Per donor, three plates each were used for CD4 naive and CD4 memory, two for CD8 naive, and one for CD8 memory. To estimate repertoire size and how much clonotypes are shared between individuals, the study performed deep sequencing of blood TCR repertoires from a handful of healthy adults. Different laboratories and diverse techniques were used to prepare libraries and sequence TCR repertoires, to increase sequencing depth and limit assay-specific biases. Between about 0.9 and 9 billion PBMCs per donor were obtained by leukapheresis. The paper as a whole reports these results and caveats: Larger estimated clonotype richness was generally found for naive subsets than for memory subsets. Because the study included only a small number of donors, the genetic and exposure-history diversity represented was limited. Clonotypes shared by all four sorted-subset donors showed higher generation probabilities than non-shared clonotypes. Rarefaction of sorted-subset datasets indicated incomplete sequencing despite the large sequencing depth. Based on pairwise subsampling, the degree of clonotype sharing among donors was expected to be affected by sequencing depth. Across several donors, about 5.2% of naive CD4, 3% to 3.5% of naive CD8, 2% to 2.5% of memory CD4, and about 0.4% of memory CD8 clonotypes were shared. Sampling was restricted to blood, and TCR repertoires in tissue are likely to differ from TCR repertoires in blood.

CD8 naive samples were CD45RO-negative cells positively selected for CCR7, giving a CD45RA+CCR7+ population that excluded TemRA cells. The donors were healthy, HIV-negative adults with no recently reported acute infections or vaccinations. Every donor was a Caucasian adult residing in Nashville, Tennessee, USA. Blood was obtained by leukapheresis, after which PBMCs were separated by Ficoll-Histopaque density gradient centrifugation and cryopreserved in liquid nitrogen vapor phase. Analytical flow cytometry was used to check the purity and quantity of each magnetically sorted T cell population. Each sorted fraction had its genomic DNA isolated and then quantified by UV absorbance on a Nanodrop 2000c.

The sequenced sample consisted of naive CD8+ T cells from PBMCs. The cell subset or site label for this specimen denotes: CD45RA+CCR7+. The chain joins TRBV4-1 to TRBJ1-1; too little of a D gene remains to name it. This TCR was recovered from a man younger than 35 in good health. Some clones in this sample may be carry-over from other donors' samples. The sequenced DNA is TGCGCCAGCAGCCGCGGTGGTGGCACTGAAGCTTTCTTT. The resulting protein is CASSRGGGTEAFF.